The 27 T cell receptor beta chains below come from one sample, sequenced in a study of blood T cell repertoires in COVID-19. Sequencing was performed with immunoSEQ multiplex PCR; in TCRdb, only in-frame clones are kept and a portion is missing. This sample carries under 400,000 clones, around 89% of them seen once, and the ten largest clones take roughly 6.8%. The sequenced material came from peripheral blood. These receptors were obtained from a man aged 18 to 29 with active or convalescent COVID-19.

The chain couples TRBV5-1 to TRBJ1-2; TRBD1 is a possible D gene (5 bases). The V gene lost 1 base and the J gene lost 3 bases, with 10 bases spanning the gap. CDR1 and CDR2 (germline): SGHRS, YFSETQ. This CDR3 spans 14 amino acids. The CDR3 sequence: CASSLSTAYYGYTF. In nucleotides, the CDR3 is TGCGCCAGCAGCTTGTCGACAGCTTACTATGGCTACACCTTC.

The chain carries TRBV27 and TRBJ2-1, with TRBD2 matching over 8 bases. V shed 8 bases, J shed 6 bases, and the junction held 15 bases outside the gene matches. This CDR3 spans 16 amino acids. Germline lookup yields CDR1 MNHEY and CDR2 SMNVEV (reference sequence). DNA for the CDR3: TGTGCCAGCCGGGTCAGGGCCCGGGGGGGCCTCAATGAGCAGTTCTTC. It yields the protein CASRVRARGGLNEQFF.

The V and J genes are TRBV27 and TRBJ1-1, with a possible D match to TRBD1 (5 bases). With 3 bases removed from V and 2 bases from J, the gap between germline ends came to 7 bases. Germline CDR1 and CDR2: MNHEY and SMNVEV (reference sequence). The CDR3 sequence is 13 residues long. CDR3 region: CASSFQGNTEAFF. The CDR3 nucleotides are TGTGCCAGCAGTTTCCAGGGTAACACTGAAGCTTTCTTT.

The table lists this clone with a count of one. The chain combines TRBV5-1 with TRBJ1-1; D not certain. The ends were cut back, 1 base at V and 2 bases at J, with 9 bases in the middle. Germline V gene sequence: CDR1 SGHRS, CDR2 YFSETQ. The CDR3 has 14 residues. The CDR3 spells CASSLFPGNTEAFF. The CDR3, as DNA: TGCGCCAGCAGCTTGTTTCCAGGTAACACTGAAGCTTTCTTT.

The rearrangement joins TRBV27 to TRBJ1-1, with TRBD1 matching over 9 bases. The CDR3 is made up of 15 amino acids. The V gene end was trimmed by 0 bases and the J gene end by 4 bases; junction bases not matched to a gene: 3. Germline V gene lookup returns CDR1 MNHEY and CDR2 SMNVEV (reference sequence). CDR3 in amino acids: CASSLSKTGGTEAFF. The CDR3, as DNA: TGTGCCAGCAGTTTATCGAAGACAGGGGGCACTGAAGCTTTCTTT.

The chain combines TRBV27 with TRBJ1-1; weak D call: TRBD1 (6 bases). Deletions cut 3 bases from V and 5 bases from J, with 13 bases between. CDR1 is MNHEY, CDR2 SMNVEV, per germline (reference sequence). The CDR3 contains 14 residues. CDR3 nucleotide sequence: TGTGCCAGCAGTTTCGGGGGGGCGAAGACTGAAGCTTTCTTT. Translating it yields CASSFGGAKTEAFF.

This clone showed up just a few times. The J gene is TRBJ1-2, the V gene TRBV28; no clear D gene. CDR3 length: 13 residues. CDR1 is MDHEN and CDR2 is SYDVKM in the germline V gene. Trimming took off 6 bases at V and 8 bases at J, with 16 bases between the two ends. CDR3 nucleotide sequence: TGTGCCAGCAGCTATAGGACGGACTCAGGCTACACCTTC. Protein product: CASSYRTDSGYTF.

This clone was picked up a small number of times. The rearrangement uses TRBV29-1 and TRBJ2-5; TRBD1 agrees at 7 bases. This CDR3 region has 14 residues. Germline trimming cut 5 bases from V and 4 bases from J; bases unmatched to any gene: 10. Germline loops: CDR1 SQVTM, CDR2 ANQGSEA. The DNA for the CDR3 is TGCAGCGTTCCGGTAGGGGGCAAGGGAGAGACCCAGTACTTC. Amino acid sequence: CSVPVGGKGETQYF.

The chain recombines TRBV19 with TRBJ2-6, with TRBD1 identical over 9 bases. CDR1 is LNHDA and CDR2 is SQIVND in the germline V gene (reference sequence). Unmatched junction bases numbered 6, after V lost 6 bases and J lost 9 bases. This CDR3 is built from 14 residues. The CDR3 here is CASRDRGGNNVLTF. For the CDR3, the DNA is TGTGCCAGTAGGGACAGGGGCGGAAACAACGTCCTGACTTTC.

This clone was counted only a few times. The CDR3 DNA sequence: TGTGCCAGCAGTCCTACAGGGGGAGATCAGCCCCAGCATTTT. Translated, it gives CASSPTGGDQPQHF. This chain uses TRBV28 with TRBJ1-5; the match to TRBD1 covers 8 bases. There are 14 residues in the CDR3. V lost 5 bases and J lost 5; bases outside the gene matches: 5. Germline loops: CDR1 MDHEN, CDR2 SYDVKM.

The chain is built from TRBV30 and TRBJ2-1, with TRBD2 matching over 7 bases. V lost 8 bases, J lost 8 bases, and 9 bases stayed unmatched. This CDR3 has 12 amino acids. Germline CDR1 GTSNPN, CDR2 SVGIG (reference sequence). CDR3: CAQWTGGDEQFF. The DNA of the CDR3 is TGTGCCCAATGGACGGGAGGCGATGAGCAGTTCTTC.

The rearrangement uses TRBV25-1 and TRBJ1-5; 10 positions match TRBD1. The CDR3 is 13 amino acids. Trimming took 8 bases from V and 6 from J; bases not matched to a gene: 4. CDR1 and CDR2 from the germline V gene are MGHDK and SYGVNS. The CDR3 loop reads CASGTGERQPQHF. The CDR3 nucleotides are TGTGCCAGCGGGACAGGGGAGCGTCAGCCCCAGCATTTT.

CDR3 region: CASSPGSAGGYEQYF. DNA of the CDR3: TGTGCCAGCAGCCCAGGATCAGCGGGAGGTTACGAGCAGTACTTC. V and J are TRBV7-2 and TRBJ2-7, with TRBD2 matching over 9 bases. Per germline, CDR1 SGHTA and CDR2 FQGNSA. Losses at the gene ends were 5 bases for V and 4 bases for J; bases not matched to a gene: 9. This CDR3 is 15 amino acids long.

This clone was detected only once. The CDR3 DNA reads TGTGCCTGGAGTGCCCTGACTAGCGGGAGGTACGAGCAGTACTTC. Its translation: CAWSALTSGRYEQYF. This chain joins TRBV30 and TRBJ2-7; 13 bases map to TRBD2. The V segment lost 1 base and the J segment 4 bases; nucleotides outside the gene matches: 4. Germline V CDR1 and CDR2: GTSNPN, SVGIG (reference sequence). The CDR3 has 15 residues.

The genes are TRBV6-5 and TRBJ1-5; TRBD1 agrees at 10 bases. Germline CDR1 is MNHEY and CDR2 is SVGAGI. The trim removed 8 bases at V and 2 bases at J, leaving 6 bases unmatched. The CDR3 extends over 15 amino acids. The CDR3 spells CASLDRGGGNQPQHF. The DNA for the CDR3 is TGTGCCAGCCTGGACAGGGGGGGAGGCAATCAGCCCCAGCATTTT.

This clone was detected only once. CDR3 DNA sequence: TGCGCCAGCCGAACAGGGGGGACTAGCGGGGCTGCAGGGACAGATACGCAGTATTTT. Translation: CASRTGGTSGAAGTDTQYF. The V gene is TRBV4-1, the J gene TRBJ2-3; 13 positions agree with TRBD2. The V gene end was trimmed by 8 bases and the J gene end by 3 bases; junction bases not matched to a gene: 17. CDR3 length: 19 residues. The germline V gene encodes CDR1 MGHRA and CDR2 YSYEKL.

This clone was counted a single time. This chain joins TRBV7-3 and TRBJ1-1; 7 bases agree with TRBD1. Losses at the gene ends were 1 base for V and 1 base for J; bases not matched to a gene: 9. This CDR3 has 17 residues. Germline CDR1 and CDR2: SGHTA and FQGTGA. CDR3 in DNA: TGTGCCAGCAGCTTAAGGCTTACAGGGGCCGGGAACACTGAAGCTTTCTTT. Translated: CASSLRLTGAGNTEAFF.

V gene TRBV3-1 (or the pseudogene TRBV3-2) combines with J gene TRBJ2-7, with D possibly matching TRBD2 (6 bases). Germline lookup yields CDR1 LGHDT and CDR2 YNNKEL (reference sequence). V lost 0 bases, J lost 1 base, and 16 bases lay in between. The CDR3 runs to 17 residues. The CDR3 DNA sequence: TGTGCCAGCAGCCAAGATTGGAATAGCGGATTTTCCTACGAGCAGTACTTC. Residues: CASSQDWNSGFSYEQYF.

The chain is built from TRBV19 and TRBJ1-1; tentative D call: TRBD1 (6 bases). The ends were cut back, 1 base at V and 2 bases at J, with 11 bases in the middle. Germline assignment: CDR1 LNHDA and CDR2 SQIVND (reference sequence). This CDR3 has 15 amino acids. The CDR3 is CASSIGRRGNTEAFF. The CDR3 region has the DNA TGTGCCAGTAGTATAGGTCGCAGGGGAAACACTGAAGCTTTCTTT.

The V gene is TRBV30, the J gene TRBJ1-5; D unclear. Germline V CDR1 and CDR2: GTSNPN, SVGIG (reference sequence). With 0 bases removed from V and 5 bases from J, the gap between germline ends came to 17 bases. The CDR3 loop spans 16 amino acids. The CDR3 loop is CAWSVRGYPPYQPQHF. For the CDR3, the DNA is TGTGCCTGGAGTGTACGAGGATATCCACCCTATCAGCCCCAGCATTTT.

V gene TRBV27 combines with J gene TRBJ1-2; possibly TRBD1 for D (6 bases). Germline V gene data show CDR1 as MNHEY and CDR2 as SMNVEV (reference sequence). The CDR3 sequence is 15 residues long. The V end lost 5 bases, the J end lost 1 base, and 14 bases lay between the germline ends. The chain's CDR3 is CASSPHRANNYGYTF. CDR3 bases: TGTGCCAGCAGTCCCCACAGGGCAAATAACTATGGCTACACCTTC.

The CDR3 nucleotides are TGTGCCAGCAGCTTGGTCAGGAGGGGGCAAGGTGAGCAGTTCTTC. Translated: CASSLVRRGQGEQFF. V usage is TRBV5-6 and J usage is TRBJ2-1, with a possible D match to TRBD1 (7 bases). Trimming pared 0 bases from V and 9 bases from J, leaving 16 bases between. CDR3 size: 15 residues. Germline CDR1 and CDR2: SGHDT and YYEEEE.

The J gene is TRBJ1-5, the V gene TRBV5-6, with TRBD1 as a possible D gene (5 bases). CDR1 and CDR2 (germline): SGHDT, YYEEEE. V gave up 0 bases and J gave up 3 bases, with 19 bases separating them. The CDR3 spans 18 residues. This CDR3 reads CASSLGRDRWGVNQPQHF. The CDR3 DNA reads as TGTGCCAGCAGCTTGGGCCGGGACCGATGGGGGGTCAATCAGCCCCAGCATTTT.

The rearrangement joins TRBV7-2 to TRBJ2-1; D possibly corresponds to TRBD1 (5 bases). The CDR3 extends over 10 amino acids. CDR1 SGHTA and CDR2 FQGNSA come from the germline V gene. Trimming stripped 6 bases from V and 15 bases from J, with 12 bases between. This chain's CDR3 is CASRKGVWFF. CDR3 bases: TGTGCCAGCAGGAAAGGGGTTTGGTTCTTC.

The chain links TRBV11-2 to TRBJ1-2; 7 bases fit TRBD1. In germline, CDR1 is SGHAT, CDR2 FQNNGV. There are 16 residues in the CDR3. J was trimmed by 1 base and V by 5 bases; bases with no gene match: 10. The CDR3: CASSQYPGTVNYGYTF. The CDR3 DNA sequence: TGTGCCAGCAGCCAATACCCCGGGACAGTTAACTATGGCTACACCTTC.

This chain links TRBV21-1 with TRBJ2-3; the table's D call, TRBD1, has no DNA check behind it. TRBV21-1 is labeled a pseudogene. This CDR3 contains 14 residues. CDR3 sequence: CASSNQGDTDTQYF. In DNA form, the CDR3 reads TGTGCCAGCAGCAACCAGGGGGACACAGATACGCAGTATTTT.

The V gene is TRBV11-3, the J gene TRBJ2-5; possibly TRBD2 for D (5 bases). CDR3 length: 15 amino acids. Deletions cut 4 bases from V and 1 base from J, with 13 bases between. In germline, CDR1 is SGHNT, CDR2 YENEEA. CDR3 nucleotides: TGTGCCAGCAGCTCAGCCGGGGAGACCCAAGAGACCCAGTACTTC. It yields the protein CASSSAGETQETQYF.